The 21 T cell receptor beta chains reported below all come from one sample, sequenced in a study of siplizumab effects on memory and regulatory T cells. Repertoires were generated with immunoSEQ multiplex PCR, while TCRdb's copy carries only in-frame clones and drops some. Altogether approximately 60,000 clones are present, around three quarters being singletons, with the ten largest covering 0.4% to 0.45%. Sequences were obtained from memory CD4+ T cells sorted from blood. Every receptor here comes from a human donor in good health.

This clone was recorded once. The chain combines TRBV18 with TRBJ2-5; 12 bases match TRBD2. V was pared by 0 bases and J by 7 bases, with 3 bases of the junction left unmatched. Looked up from germline, CDR1 is KGHSH and CDR2 is LQKENI. This CDR3 has 15 residues. The CDR3 reads CASSPPASGGATQYF. The CDR3 DNA reads as TGTGCCAGCTCACCACCGGCTAGCGGGGGGGCGACCCAGTACTTC. Filled out from reference TRBV18 and TRBJ2-5, the complete variable domain reads NAGVMQNPRHLVRRRGQEARLRCSPMKGHSHVYWYRQLPEEGLKFMVYLQKENIIDESGMPKERFSAEFPKEGPSILRIQQVVRGDSAAYFCASSPPASGGATQYFGPGTRLLVL.

The chain carries TRBV11-2 and TRBJ1-1; 7 bases fit TRBD1. Trimming cost V 5 bases and J 9 bases; bases outside gene matches: 6. The CDR3 sequence is 12 residues long. Germline-derived CDR1 and CDR2 are SGHAT and FQNNGV. The chain's CDR3 is CASSPRDRQAFF. In DNA, the CDR3 is TGTGCCAGCAGCCCCCGGGACAGACAAGCTTTCTTT.

This rearrangement joins TRBV28 to TRBJ1-5; D perhaps matches TRBD1 (5 bases). Germline CDR1 reads MDHEN; CDR2 reads SYDVKM. V was cut by 6 bases and J by 6 bases, with 12 bases left in between. The CDR3 runs 13 residues. CDR3 coding DNA: TGTGCCAGCAGACCTCAGGGAAGTCAGCCCCAGCATTTT. Amino acid sequence: CASRPQGSQPQHF.

J is TRBJ1-4 and V is TRBV6-5; D gene ambiguous. V dropped 0 bases and J dropped 5 bases, with 10 bases sitting between them. Per the germline V gene, CDR1 is MNHEY and CDR2 is SVGAGI. CDR3 length: 15 amino acids. Here the CDR3 reads CASSYSSGSNEKLFF. The CDR3 region has the DNA TGTGCCAGCAGTTACTCGTCGGGGTCGAATGAAAAACTGTTTTTT.

V is TRBV5-4 and J is TRBJ2-3; D unresolved. This CDR3 is 14 amino acids long. The germline V gene encodes CDR1 SGHNT and CDR2 YYREEE (reference sequence). Between the trimmed V and J ends, which lost 0 bases and 5 bases, there was a span of 10 bases. In DNA, the CDR3 is TGTGCCAGCAGCTTGGACGGCCTTGGAGATACGCAGTATTTT. It codes for CASSLDGLGDTQYF.

V usage is TRBV21-1 and J usage is TRBJ1-6. TRBV21-1 is flagged as a pseudogene. This CDR3 comprises 15 residues. CDR3 amino acids: CASSKGGPGNSPLHF. The DNA for the CDR3 is TGTGCCAGCAGCAAAGGCGGGCCTGGGAACTCACCCCTCCACTTT.

This clone appeared a few times. The chain carries TRBV9 and TRBJ1-4, with D unclear. The V and J ends lost 3 bases and 1 base respectively, with 7 bases between them. CDR3 size: 14 residues. Germline assignment: CDR1 SGDLS and CDR2 YYNGEE. The CDR3 DNA sequence: TGTGCCAGCAGCGGGCGGGGAACTAATGAAAAACTGTTTTTT. The encoded protein is CASSGRGTNEKLFF.

V usage is TRBV7-8 and J usage is TRBJ1-3; D uncertain. Germline CDR1 and CDR2: SGHVS and FQNEAQ. Trimming cost V 5 bases and J 4 bases, with 21 bases left between them. The CDR3 has 17 amino acids. CDR3 sequence: CASSLGSGRPTGNTIYF. For the CDR3, the DNA is TGTGCCAGCAGCCTCGGCTCGGGGAGGCCAACCGGAAACACCATATATTTT. Using reference TRBV7-8 and TRBJ1-3 for the parts outside the CDR3, the full variable domain is GAGVSQSPRYKVAKRGQDVALRCDPISGHVSLFWYQQALGQGPEFLTYFQNEAQLDKSGLPSDRFFAERPEGSVSTLKIQRTQQEDSAVYLCASSLGSGRPTGNTIYFGEGSWLTVV.

The chain recombines TRBV27 with TRBJ2-7, with a tentative D call TRBD1 (5 bases). Germline lookup yields CDR1 MNHEY and CDR2 SMNVEV (reference sequence). The CDR3 is made up of 15 amino acids. Trimming stripped 5 bases from V and 0 bases from J, with 14 bases between. The CDR3, as DNA: TGTGCCAGCAGTGTCACAGGTCAGAGCTCCTACGAGCAGTACTTC. It specifies CASSVTGQSSYEQYF.

The rearrangement uses TRBV5-1 and TRBJ2-7; possibly TRBD1 for D (6 bases). V lost 4 bases and J lost 2, with 16 bases in between. In germline, CDR1 is SGHRS, CDR2 YFSETQ. The CDR3 length is 15 residues. CDR3 amino acids: CASSLLRDTTYEQYF. In DNA form, the CDR3 reads TGCGCCAGCAGCCTACTCCGGGACACTACCTACGAGCAGTACTTC.

This clone was recorded a few times. The gene calls are TRBV11-2 and TRBJ2-7; D gene ambiguous. V was pared by 1 base and J by 5 bases, with 9 bases between. CDR3 length equals 13 residues. Germline values: CDR1 SGHAT, CDR2 FQNNGV. The CDR3 DNA reads as TGTGCCAGCAGCTTAGGGTTGGTCAACGAGCAGTACTTC. It yields the protein CASSLGLVNEQYF.

The rearrangement joins TRBV29-1 to TRBJ2-6, with D perhaps matching TRBD1 (5 bases). Trimming pared 6 bases from V and 0 bases from J, leaving 9 bases between. Germline CDR1 reads SQVTM; CDR2 reads ANQGSEA. The CDR3 spans 14 residues. The CDR3 loop reads CSVRGPSGANVLTF. Written as DNA, the CDR3 is TGCAGCGTAAGGGGCCCCTCTGGGGCCAACGTCCTGACTTTC.

The rearrangement joins TRBV5-6 to TRBJ1-2; D is unclear. The CDR3 has 15 residues. Germline V gene lookup returns CDR1 SGHDT and CDR2 YYEEEE. Trimming took 2 bases from V and 0 from J, leaving 11 bases between them. CDR3 sequence: CASSFVGVTNYGYTF. CDR3 sequence (DNA): TGTGCCAGCAGCTTTGTTGGGGTGACTAACTATGGCTACACCTTC.

The CDR3 spells CASRVGVNSPLHF. The DNA of the CDR3 is TGTGCCAGCAGAGTAGGGGTAAATTCACCCCTCCACTTT. The V call is TRBV14, the J call TRBJ1-6, with a possible D match to TRBD1 (5 bases). V was cut by 6 bases and J by 7 bases, with 10 bases left in between. CDR3 size: 13 residues. Germline assignment: CDR1 SGHDN and CDR2 FVKESK.

The chain links TRBV28 to TRBJ1-1, with TRBD1 matching over 8 bases. The germline V gene has CDR1 MDHEN and CDR2 SYDVKM. The CDR3 loop spans 11 amino acids. V lost 5 bases to trimming and J lost 11 bases; unmatched junction nucleotides: 4. The CDR3 is CASSVDRGAFF. Here the CDR3 DNA reads TGTGCCAGCAGTGTTGACAGGGGCGCTTTCTTT.

The rearrangement links TRBV18 to TRBJ1-4; D not certain. Per the germline V gene, CDR1 is KGHSH and CDR2 is LQKENI. This CDR3 region has 11 residues. V was shortened by 5 bases and J by 8 bases, with 6 bases between the two germline ends. The CDR3 sequence: CASSTREKLFF. In DNA form, the CDR3 reads TGTGCCAGCTCAACCAGGGAAAAACTGTTTTTT.

V gene TRBV18 combines with J gene TRBJ1-6; 8 bases line up with TRBD1. Looked up from germline, CDR1 is KGHSH and CDR2 is LQKENI. With 6 bases clipped from V and 7 bases from J, the junction kept 8 bases outside the gene matches. The CDR3 runs 15 residues. CDR3 loop: CASSTGTGYNSPLHF. CDR3 nucleotides: TGTGCCAGCTCCACCGGGACAGGTTACAATTCACCCCTCCACTTT.

The CDR3: CASSQEAGGPDTQYF. In nucleotides, the CDR3 is TGCGCCAGCAGCCAAGAAGCGGGGGGGCCGGATACGCAGTATTTT. The V gene is TRBV4-1, the J gene TRBJ2-3; TRBD2 agrees at 10 bases. This CDR3 contains 15 residues. With V trimmed by 0 bases and J by 6 bases, 3 bases remained unmatched. Germline values: CDR1 MGHRA, CDR2 YSYEKL.

The J gene is TRBJ2-3, the V gene TRBV7-2; D ambiguous. Between the trimmed V and J ends, which lost 3 bases and 1 base, there was a span of 5 bases. The germline gives CDR1 SGHTA, CDR2 FQGNSA. The CDR3 runs to 13 residues. The CDR3 here is CASSFGGTDTQYF. In DNA form, the CDR3 reads TGTGCCAGCAGCTTTGGGGGCACAGATACGCAGTATTTT.

This chain uses TRBV19 with TRBJ1-2; 9 bases map to TRBD1. Looked up from germline, CDR1 is LNHDA and CDR2 is SQIVND (reference sequence). With V trimmed by 5 bases and J by 4 bases, 5 bases remained unmatched. CDR3 length equals 14 residues. DNA for the CDR3: TGTGCCAGTAGTCGACAGGGGGAAGGCTATGGCTACACCTTC. Translating it yields CASSRQGEGYGYTF.

The chain joins TRBV29-1 to TRBJ1-2; 8 nucleotides agree with TRBD1. The V and J ends lost 5 bases and 5 bases, in that order; junction bases with no gene match: 13. Germline V gene sequence: CDR1 SQVTM, CDR2 ANQGSEA. The CDR3 runs to 15 residues. Here the CDR3 DNA reads TGCAGCGTTCCTATAACAGGGGGATCGGGGTATGGCTACACCTTC. Amino acids: CSVPITGGSGYGYTF.